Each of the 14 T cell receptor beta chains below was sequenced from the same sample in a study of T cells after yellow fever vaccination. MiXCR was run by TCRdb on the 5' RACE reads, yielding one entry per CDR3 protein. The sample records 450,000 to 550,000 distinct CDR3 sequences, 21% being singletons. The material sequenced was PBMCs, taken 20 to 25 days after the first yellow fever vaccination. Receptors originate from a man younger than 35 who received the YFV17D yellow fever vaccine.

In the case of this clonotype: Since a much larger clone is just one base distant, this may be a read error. CDR3 DNA sequence: TGTGCCAGCAGCTTAGGCAGGAACACCGGGGAGCTGATTTTT. The encoded protein is CASSLGRNTGELIF. The rearrangement joins TRBV7-9 to TRBJ2-2; D may be TRBD2 (5 bases). Germline V gene data show CDR1 as SEHNR and CDR2 as FQNEAQ (reference sequence). The CDR3 sequence is 14 residues long.

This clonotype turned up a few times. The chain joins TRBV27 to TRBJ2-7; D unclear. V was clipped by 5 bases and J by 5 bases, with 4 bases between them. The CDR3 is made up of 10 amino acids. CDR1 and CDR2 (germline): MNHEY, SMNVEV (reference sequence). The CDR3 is CASSLDEQYV. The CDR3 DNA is TGTGCCAGCAGTCTCGACGAGCAGTACGTC.

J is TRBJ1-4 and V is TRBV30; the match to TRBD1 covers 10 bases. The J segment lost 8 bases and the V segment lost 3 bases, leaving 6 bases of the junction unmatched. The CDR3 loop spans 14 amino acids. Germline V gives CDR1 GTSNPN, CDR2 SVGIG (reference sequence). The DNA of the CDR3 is TGTGCCTGGAGGGAGACAGGGGGCGGAGAAAAACTGTTTTTT. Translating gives CAWRETGGGEKLFF.

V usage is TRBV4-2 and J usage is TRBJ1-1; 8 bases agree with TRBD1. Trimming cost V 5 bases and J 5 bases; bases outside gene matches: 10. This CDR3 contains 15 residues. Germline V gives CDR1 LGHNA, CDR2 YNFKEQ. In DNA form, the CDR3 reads TGTGCCAGCAGCTCTCCGGTAGGACAGGGAACTGAAGCTTTCTTT. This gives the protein CASSSPVGQGTEAFF.

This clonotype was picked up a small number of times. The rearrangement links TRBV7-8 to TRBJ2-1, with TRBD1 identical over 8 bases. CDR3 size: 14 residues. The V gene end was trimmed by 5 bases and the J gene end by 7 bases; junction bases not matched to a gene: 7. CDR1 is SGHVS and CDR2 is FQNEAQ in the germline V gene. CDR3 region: CASSLPRGLNEQFF. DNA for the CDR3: TGTGCCAGCAGCCTACCCAGGGGGCTGAATGAGCAGTTCTTC.

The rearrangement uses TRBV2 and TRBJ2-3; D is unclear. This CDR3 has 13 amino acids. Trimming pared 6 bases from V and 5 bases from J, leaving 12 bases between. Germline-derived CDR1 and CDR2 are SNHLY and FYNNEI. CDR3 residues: CASRDGSEDTQYF. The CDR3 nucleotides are TGTGCCAGCAGGGACGGGTCAGAAGATACGCAGTATTTT.

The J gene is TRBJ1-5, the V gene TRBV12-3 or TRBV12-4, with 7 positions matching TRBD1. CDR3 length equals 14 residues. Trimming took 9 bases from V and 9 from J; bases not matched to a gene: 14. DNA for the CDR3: TGTGCCAGTACGAATAGCAGGACAGGCCCGCCCCAGCATTTT. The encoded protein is CASTNSRTGPPQHF.

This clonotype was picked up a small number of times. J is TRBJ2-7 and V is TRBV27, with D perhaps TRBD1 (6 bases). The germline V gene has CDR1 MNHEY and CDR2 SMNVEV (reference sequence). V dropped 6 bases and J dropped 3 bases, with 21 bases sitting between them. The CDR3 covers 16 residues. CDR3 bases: TGTGCCAGCAGAGGGGGACCAACGTCGAGGGTCTACGAGCAGTACTTC. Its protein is CASRGGPTSRVYEQYF.

In nucleotides, the CDR3 is TGTGCCAGCAGCCTCGGACAGGAGTTAGAGACCCAGTACTTC. It is translated as CASSLGQELETQYF. The chain combines TRBV3-1 with TRBJ2-5; 7 bases are shared with TRBD1. Germline trimming cut 4 bases from V and 4 bases from J; bases unmatched to any gene: 6. The CDR3 covers 14 residues. Germline values: CDR1 LGHDT, CDR2 YNNKEL (reference sequence).

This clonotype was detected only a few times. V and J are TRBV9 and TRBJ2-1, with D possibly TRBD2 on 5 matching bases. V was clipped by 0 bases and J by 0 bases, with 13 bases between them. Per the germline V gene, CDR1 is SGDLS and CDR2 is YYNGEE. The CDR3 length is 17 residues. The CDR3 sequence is CASSVGFARGSYNEQFF. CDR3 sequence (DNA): TGTGCCAGCAGCGTAGGGTTCGCCCGGGGCTCCTACAATGAGCAGTTCTTC.

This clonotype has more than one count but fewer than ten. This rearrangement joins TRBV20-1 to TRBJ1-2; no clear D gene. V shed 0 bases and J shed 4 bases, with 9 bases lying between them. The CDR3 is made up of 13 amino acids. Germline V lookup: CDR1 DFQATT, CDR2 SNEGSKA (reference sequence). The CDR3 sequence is CSARDRGSYGYTF. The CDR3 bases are TGCAGTGCTAGAGATCGAGGCAGCTATGGCTACACCTTC.

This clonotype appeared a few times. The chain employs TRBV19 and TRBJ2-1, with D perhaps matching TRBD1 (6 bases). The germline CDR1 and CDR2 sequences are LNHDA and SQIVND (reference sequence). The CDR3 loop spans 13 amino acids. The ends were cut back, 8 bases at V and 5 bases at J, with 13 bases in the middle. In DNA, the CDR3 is TGTGCCAGTGCCGGGACAAAAGACAATGAGCAGTTCTTC. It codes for CASAGTKDNEQFF.

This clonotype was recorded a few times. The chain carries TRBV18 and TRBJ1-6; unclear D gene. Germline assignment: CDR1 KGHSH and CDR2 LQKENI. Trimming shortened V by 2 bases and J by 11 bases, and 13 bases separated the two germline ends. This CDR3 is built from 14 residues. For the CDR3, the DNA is TGTGCCAGCTCACCAGGTAGCGGCGGGGCACCCCTCCACTTT. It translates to CASSPGSGGAPLHF.

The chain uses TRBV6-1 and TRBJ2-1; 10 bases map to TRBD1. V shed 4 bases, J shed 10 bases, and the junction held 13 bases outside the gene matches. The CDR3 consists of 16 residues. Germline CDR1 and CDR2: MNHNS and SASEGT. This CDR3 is CASSGKPGQGSVEQFF. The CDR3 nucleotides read TGTGCCAGCAGTGGGAAACCGGGACAGGGGTCGGTGGAGCAGTTCTTC.